This T cell receptor (beta chain) was profiled in a study of blood T cells in healthy people across ages. CDR3 length: 14 residues. In germline, CDR1 is SGHAT, CDR2 FQNNGV. V shed 3 bases and J shed 7 bases, with 15 bases lying between them. In each sample, at least 6 million PBMCs were isolated. The amount of total RNA extracted per sample was at least 6 micrograms. Sample-barcoded 5' priming and a J-beta primer mix drove a second PCR of 7 to 11 cycles. Each of the cDNA molecules was tagged by a template-switch adaptor with 12 random nucleotides. TCRdb used MiXCR to reprocess the 5' RACE reads, holding one entry per CDR3 protein. The data hold fewer than 2 million distinct CDR3 sequences, with around 42% observed a single time.

The V and J genes are TRBV11-2 and TRBJ1-1; TRBD1 is a possible D gene (5 bases). This TCR came from a human donor in good health. Specimen: blood. CDR3: CASSFLGGASEAFF. In DNA, the CDR3 is TGTGCCAGCAGCTTCTTAGGAGGGGCGAGTGAAGCTTTCTTT. The full variable domain, its missing parts supplied by reference TRBV11-2 and TRBJ1-1, is EAGVAQSPRYKIIEKRQSVAFWCNPISGHATLYWYQQILGQGPKLLIQFQNNGVVDDSQLPKDRFSAERLKGVDSTLKIQPAKLEDSAVYLCASSFLGGASEAFFGQGTRLTVV.